This record covers a single T cell receptor (beta chain). Its antigen is currently unknown. The record originates from a study of PD-L1 blockade in urothelial cancer. Study-wide background: Patients took up atezolizumab in about 2014 at 1,200 mg intravenously every 3 weeks. There were a median of approximately 150,000 T cells in blood samples. Whole-study findings and limits: Improved survival was predicted by pretreatment blood TCR clonality below the median. It was durable-benefit patients whose tumor-associated blood clones expanded more at 3 weeks.

Assay used: immunoSEQ multiplex PCR; TCRdb lists only in-frame clones, some missing. Among 55,000 or so clones listed, over 75% were seen once. Germline assignment: CDR1 SGHDN and CDR2 FVKESK. The V gene end was trimmed by 3 bases and the J gene end by 2 bases; junction bases not matched to a gene: 6. This CDR3 contains 15 residues. The chain is built from TRBV14 and TRBJ2-5, with TRBD2 matching 7 bases. The clonotype originates from a man between 35 and 55 years old with urothelial cancer. This sample comprised PBMCs, obtained around atezolizumab (anti-PD-L1) treatment. This CDR3 reads CASSQGGTKQETQYF. The CDR3 coding sequence is TGTGCCAGCAGCCAGGGGGGGACGAAACAAGAGACCCAGTACTTC.